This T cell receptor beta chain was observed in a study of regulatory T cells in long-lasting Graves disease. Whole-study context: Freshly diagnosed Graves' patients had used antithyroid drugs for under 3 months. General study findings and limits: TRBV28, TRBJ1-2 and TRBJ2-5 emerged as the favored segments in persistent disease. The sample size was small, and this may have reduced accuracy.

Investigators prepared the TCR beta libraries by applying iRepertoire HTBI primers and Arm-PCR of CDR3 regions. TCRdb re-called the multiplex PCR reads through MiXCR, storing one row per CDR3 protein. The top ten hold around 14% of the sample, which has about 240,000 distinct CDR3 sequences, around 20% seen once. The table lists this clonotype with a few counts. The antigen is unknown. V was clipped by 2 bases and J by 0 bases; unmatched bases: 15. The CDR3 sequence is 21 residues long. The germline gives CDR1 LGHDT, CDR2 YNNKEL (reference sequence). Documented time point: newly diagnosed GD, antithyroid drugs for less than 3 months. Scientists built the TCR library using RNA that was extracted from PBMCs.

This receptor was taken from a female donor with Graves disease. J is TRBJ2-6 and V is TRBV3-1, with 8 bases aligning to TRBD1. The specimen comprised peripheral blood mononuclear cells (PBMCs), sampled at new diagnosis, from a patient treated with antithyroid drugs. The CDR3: CASSQPPSRGRGGSGANVLTF. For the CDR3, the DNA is TGTGCCAGCAGCCAACCCCCTAGCAGGGGGCGAGGGGGCTCTGGGGCCAACGTCCTGACTTTC.